These 22 T cell receptor beta chains were sequenced from one sample in a study of blood T cell repertoires in COVID-19. This table comes from immunoSEQ multiplex PCR, and its TCRdb copy is limited to in-frame clones, with some not included. The profile shows roughly 310,000 clones, 88% of them singletons. Sequencing was performed on peripheral blood. These TCRs come from a woman aged 45-60 years with active or convalescent COVID-19.

The V gene is TRBV14, the J gene TRBJ1-1, with a weak D call TRBD1 (5 bases). The CDR3 contains 12 residues. CDR1 is SGHDN and CDR2 is FVKESK in the germline V gene. Trimming shortened V by 4 bases and J by 7 bases, and 10 bases separated the two germline ends. CDR3 DNA sequence: TGTGCCAGCAGCCGTTCAGGGATTGAAGCTTTCTTT. Translating it yields CASSRSGIEAFF.

This sequence joins TRBV15 and TRBJ2-2, with D maybe TRBD1 (6 bases). Germline CDR1 and CDR2: LNHNV and YYDKDF (reference sequence). The germline V and J ends were trimmed by 3 bases and 4 bases, with 12 bases remaining between them. The CDR3 has 15 residues. The CDR3 loop is CATSRGRTATGELFF. CDR3 coding DNA: TGTGCCACCAGCAGGGGAAGGACAGCCACCGGGGAGCTGTTTTTT.

The V gene is TRBV9, the J gene TRBJ2-5, with TRBD2 identical over 12 bases. The junction had 2 bases not matched to a gene; V was cut back by 4 bases and J by 1 base. The CDR3 is made up of 15 amino acids. The germline gives CDR1 SGDLS, CDR2 YYNGEE. CDR3 in amino acids: CASSPGLAGQETQYF. Here the CDR3 DNA reads TGTGCCAGCAGCCCGGGACTAGCGGGCCAAGAGACCCAGTACTTC.

J is TRBJ2-1 and V is TRBV30, with a tentative D call TRBD1 (5 bases). CDR3 length: 14 amino acids. Germline V gene sequence: CDR1 GTSNPN, CDR2 SVGIG (reference sequence). Trimming took off 0 bases at V and 6 bases at J, with 12 bases between the two ends. The CDR3 nucleotides are TGTGCCTGGAGTGTGGGCAGGGATGCCAATGAGCAGTTCTTC. Amino acid sequence: CAWSVGRDANEQFF. Supplemented by reference TRBV30 and TRBJ2-1, the full variable domain reads SQTIHQWPATLVQPVGSPLSLECTVEGTSNPNLYWYRQAAGRGLQLLFYSVGIGQISSEVPQNLSASRPQDRQFILSSKKLLLSDSGFYLCAWSVGRDANEQFFGPGTRLTVL.

The chain has TRBV19 and TRBJ1-2, with 9 bases identical to TRBD1. This CDR3 comprises 18 residues. Germline V gives CDR1 LNHDA, CDR2 SQIVND (reference sequence). V trimming: 3 bases; J trimming: 0 bases; junction bases outside the gene matches: 11. The CDR3 reads CASSISPGQGAPNYGYTF. In nucleotides, the CDR3 is TGTGCCAGTAGTATTAGTCCGGGACAGGGAGCGCCTAACTATGGCTACACCTTC.

This rearrangement joins TRBV5-1 to TRBJ1-1; D unclear. The CDR3 runs 14 residues. V was cut by 0 bases and J by 5 bases, with 11 bases left in between. Looked up from germline, CDR1 is SGHRS and CDR2 is YFSETQ. The CDR3 sequence is CASSLGTAWTEAFF. The CDR3 DNA reads as TGCGCCAGCAGCTTGGGCACCGCGTGGACTGAAGCTTTCTTT.

The rearrangement uses TRBV5-1 and TRBJ1-2, with 9 bases identical to TRBD1. In germline, CDR1 is SGHRS, CDR2 YFSETQ. V shed 0 bases, J shed 6 bases, and the junction held 3 bases outside the gene matches. The CDR3 is 14 amino acids. CDR3 bases: TGCGCCAGCAGCTTGGACAGGGGGCCTAATGGCTACACCTTC. It yields the protein CASSLDRGPNGYTF.

The chain employs TRBV5-1 and TRBJ2-5; D unresolved. The germline V and J ends were trimmed by 7 bases and 3 bases, with 13 bases remaining between them. The CDR3 runs 13 residues. Germline V lookup: CDR1 SGHRS, CDR2 YFSETQ. This chain's CDR3 is CASAAEPEETQYF. The DNA of the CDR3 is TGCGCCAGCGCTGCCGAACCAGAAGAGACCCAGTACTTC.

With respect to this clone: The sample has other DNA sequences that encode this CDR3 too. The rearrangement links TRBV7-9 to TRBJ1-1; unclear D gene. Germline CDR1 and CDR2: SEHNR and FQNEAQ (reference sequence). Trimming left V 1 base short and J 1 base short, with 4 bases between. This CDR3 has 13 amino acids. The CDR3, as DNA: TGTGCCAGCAGCTTAGACAGGAACACTGAAGCTTTCTTT. This gives the protein CASSLDRNTEAFF.

This chain joins TRBV12-3 or TRBV12-4 and TRBJ1-6; possibly TRBD1 for D (5 bases). Trimming left V 5 bases short and J 8 bases short, with 10 bases between. The length of the CDR3 is 13 residues. The CDR3 is CASSRDRDSPLHF. CDR3 nucleotides: TGTGCCAGCAGTCGCGACAGAGATTCACCCCTCCACTTT.

The chain links TRBV5-1 to TRBJ2-2; 8 bases align to TRBD1. CDR1 SGHRS and CDR2 YFSETQ come from the germline V gene. After removal of 0 bases from V and 4 bases from J, the junction contained 2 bases not matched to a gene. This CDR3 region has 15 residues. DNA for the CDR3: TGCGCCAGCAGCTTGGCCGGGACAGGCACCGGGGAGCTGTTTTTT. It is translated as CASSLAGTGTGELFF.

This clone was detected only a few times. The sample has other DNA sequences that encode this CDR3 too. The V and J genes are TRBV29-1 and TRBJ1-1, with a tentative D call TRBD1 (5 bases). Germline values: CDR1 SQVTM, CDR2 ANQGSEA. The CDR3 totals 12 residues. The ends were cut back, 2 bases at V and 1 base at J, with 5 bases in the middle. CDR3 nucleotides: TGCAGCGTTGAAAGGGGGAACACTGAAGCTTTCTTT. Translated: CSVERGNTEAFF.

The V gene is TRBV19, the J gene TRBJ2-7; a weak D match, TRBD1 (6 bases). Trimming left V 6 bases short and J 3 bases short, with 18 bases between. Germline V gene lookup returns CDR1 LNHDA and CDR2 SQIVND (reference sequence). The CDR3 is 15 amino acids. The CDR3 sequence: CASSGLTGQFYEQYF. The CDR3 DNA sequence: TGTGCCAGTAGCGGACTCACTGGACAGTTCTACGAGCAGTACTTC.

A note on this clone: One end of the junction varies from germline; a read error may be responsible. The chain employs TRBV9 and TRBJ2-2; D possibly corresponds to TRBD2 (7 bases). Germline V lookup: CDR1 SGDLS, CDR2 YYNGEE. The CDR3 loop spans 16 amino acids. The CDR3 nucleotides read TGTGCCCGCAGCGTAGGGGGAGGGTTGGGCACCGGGGAGCTGTTTTTT. As protein: CARSVGGGLGTGELFF.

This clone was picked up a small number of times. CDR3 protein: CASSITGHAMNTEAFF. The CDR3 nucleotides are TGTGCCAGCAGTATCACAGGCCACGCCATGAACACTGAAGCTTTCTTT. The genes are TRBV28 and TRBJ1-1, with TRBD1 as a possible D gene (5 bases). Trimming pared 5 bases from V and 0 bases from J, leaving 16 bases between. The germline CDR1 and CDR2 sequences are MDHEN and SYDVKM. The CDR3 contains 16 residues.

This clone was seen at least ten times. This sequence joins TRBV2 and TRBJ2-6; a possible D gene is TRBD2 (6 bases). Looked up from germline, CDR1 is SNHLY and CDR2 is FYNNEI. The V end was cut by 8 bases, the J end by 0 bases, with 11 bases between. CDR3 length: 15 residues. The CDR3 here is CASGDSYSGANVLTF. In nucleotides, the CDR3 is TGTGCCAGCGGGGACTCCTACTCTGGGGCCAACGTCCTGACTTTC.

This sequence joins TRBV28 and TRBJ1-3; tentative D call: TRBD1 (6 bases). Deletions cut 2 bases from V and 0 bases from J, with 14 bases between. The germline V gene has CDR1 MDHEN and CDR2 SYDVKM. This CDR3 is 17 amino acids long. The chain's CDR3 is CASSLGPWTVSGNTIYF. The CDR3 nucleotides read TGTGCCAGCAGTTTAGGTCCCTGGACAGTCTCTGGAAACACCATATATTTT.

The V call is TRBV7-2, the J call TRBJ1-4, with D hard to call. There are 15 residues in the CDR3. Trimming shortened V by 2 bases and J by 1 base, and 8 bases separated the two germline ends. Germline V gene data show CDR1 as SGHTA and CDR2 as FQGNSA. CDR3 residues: CASSLMAVTNEKLFF. Here the CDR3 DNA reads TGTGCCAGCAGCTTAATGGCCGTAACTAATGAAAAACTGTTTTTT.

This clone was counted a single time. The CDR3 nucleotides are TGTGCCAGCAGCTTGGAACTAGCGGGAGTTGCCATAAAAAGCAATGAGCAGTTCTTC. Its protein is CASSLELAGVAIKSNEQFF. This sequence joins TRBV5-8 and TRBJ2-1, with TRBD2 identical over 11 bases. The CDR3 covers 19 residues. The germline V gene encodes CDR1 SGHTS and CDR2 YDEGEE. The V and J ends lost 0 bases and 6 bases, in that order; junction bases with no gene match: 14.

The rearrangement uses TRBV10-2 and TRBJ2-7, with D possibly TRBD2 on 5 matching bases. The germline V gene has CDR1 WSHSY and CDR2 SAAADI. The CDR3 runs to 15 residues. The V end lost 4 bases, the J end lost 7 bases, and 20 bases lay between the germline ends. CDR3: CASSVTLVRPGEQYF. The CDR3 DNA reads as TGCGCCAGCAGTGTGACCCTCGTCCGGCCGGGGGAGCAGTACTTC.

The V call is TRBV5-8, the J call TRBJ1-3, with D possibly matching TRBD1 (6 bases). The CDR3 is 15 residues long. V was trimmed by 9 bases and J by 0 bases, leaving 16 bases between them. Germline lookup yields CDR1 SGHTS and CDR2 YDEGEE. The CDR3 DNA is TGTGCCACCAGATACAGGGCCCCCTCTGGAAACACCATATATTTT. Translation: CATRYRAPSGNTIYF.

The V call is TRBV3-1 (or the pseudogene TRBV3-2), the J call TRBJ1-6; D is possibly TRBD1 (6 bases). The V end was cut by 4 bases, the J end by 8 bases, with 15 bases between. Per germline, CDR1 LGHDT and CDR2 YNNKEL (reference sequence). CDR3 length: 15 amino acids. The CDR3, as DNA: TGTGCCAGCAGCCCGCAGGGGCCGCCTGATTCACCCCTCCACTTT. Translated, it gives CASSPQGPPDSPLHF.